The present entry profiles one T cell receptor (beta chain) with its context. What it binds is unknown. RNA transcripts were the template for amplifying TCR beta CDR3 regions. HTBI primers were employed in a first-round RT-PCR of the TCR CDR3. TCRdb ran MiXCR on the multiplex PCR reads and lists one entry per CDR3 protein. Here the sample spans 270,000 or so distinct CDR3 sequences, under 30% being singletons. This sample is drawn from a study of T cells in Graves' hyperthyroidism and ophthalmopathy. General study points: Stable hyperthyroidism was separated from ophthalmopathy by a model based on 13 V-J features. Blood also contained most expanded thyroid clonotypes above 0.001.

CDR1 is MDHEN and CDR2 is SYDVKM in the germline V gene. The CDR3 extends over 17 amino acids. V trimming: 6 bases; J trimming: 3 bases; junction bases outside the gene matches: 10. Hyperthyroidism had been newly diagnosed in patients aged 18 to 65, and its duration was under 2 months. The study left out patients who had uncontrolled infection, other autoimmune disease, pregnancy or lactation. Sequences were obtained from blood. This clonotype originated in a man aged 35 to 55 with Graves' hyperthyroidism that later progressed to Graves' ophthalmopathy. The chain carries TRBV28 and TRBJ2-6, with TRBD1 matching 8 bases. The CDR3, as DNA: TGTGCCAGCAGCCTACCCTCAGGGGGCCGTGGGGCCAACGTCCTGACTTTC. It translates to CASSLPSGGRGANVLTF.